The 22 T cell receptor beta chains listed next were all sequenced from one sample in a study of early T cells in non-severe SARS-CoV-2 infection. TCRdb fed the 5' RACE reads into MiXCR, producing one record per CDR3 protein. Here the sample spans tens of thousands of distinct CDR3 sequences, under 15% being singletons. Sequences were obtained from whole blood. These TCRs come from an adult who was a healthcare worker with PCR-confirmed SARS-CoV-2 infection or an uninfected control (not recorded which).

A few counts support this clonotype. The chain recombines TRBV12-3 or TRBV12-4 with TRBJ2-2; weak D call: TRBD1 (6 bases). The CDR3 covers 15 residues. The ends were cut back, 6 bases at V and 1 base at J, with 12 bases in the middle. CDR3 amino acids: CASRGDTGNTGELFF. For the CDR3, the DNA is TGTGCCAGCAGAGGGGACACAGGGAACACCGGGGAGCTGTTTTTT.

The table lists this clonotype with a few counts. This sequence joins TRBV12-2 and TRBJ2-5; TRBD1 is the table's D call and was not checked against the DNA. TRBV12-2 is designated a pseudogene. This CDR3 has 16 residues. CDR3 nucleotides: TGTGCAAGTCGCTTATACGGTCGGGGCTGCAAGGAAACCCAGTACTTC. Translating gives CASRLYGRGCKETQYF.

The rearrangement links TRBV12-3 or TRBV12-4 to TRBJ2-7; 9 positions match TRBD1. V dropped 3 bases and J dropped 4; count of bases not matched to a gene: 1. This CDR3 has 13 amino acids. In DNA form, the CDR3 reads TGTGCCAGCAGTTTGGGACAGGGTTACGAGCAGTACTTC. It is translated as CASSLGQGYEQYF.

The rearrangement joins TRBV20-1 to TRBJ2-2; D unresolved. CDR1 and CDR2 (germline): DFQATT, SNEGSKA (reference sequence). This CDR3 comprises 11 residues. V dropped 6 bases and J dropped 7 bases, with 9 bases sitting between them. This CDR3 reads CSAPRSGELFF. In DNA, the CDR3 is TGCAGTGCCCCGAGAAGCGGGGAGCTGTTTTTT.

This clonotype has more than one count but fewer than ten. V and J are TRBV20-1 and TRBJ2-3; 15 nucleotides line up with TRBD2. The germline CDR1 and CDR2 sequences are DFQATT and SNEGSKA (reference sequence). V lost 3 bases, J lost 2 bases, and 6 bases stayed unmatched. The CDR3 extends over 17 amino acids. CDR3 DNA sequence: TGCAGTGCTAGGGGACTAGCGGGAGGATTTGACACAGATACGCAGTATTTT. Amino acids: CSARGLAGGFDTDTQYF.

This clonotype appeared a few times. The gene calls are TRBV6-6 and TRBJ2-3, with TRBD2 matching over 8 bases. The CDR3 has 15 residues. Looked up from germline, CDR1 is MNHNY and CDR2 is SVGAGI (reference sequence). The V segment lost 6 bases and the J segment 10 bases; nucleotides outside the gene matches: 15. The CDR3 DNA follows: TGTGCCAGCAGCCCCCTGCCAAGCGGGAGCTTGGCGCAGTATTTT. It is translated as CASSPLPSGSLAQYF.

The table lists this clonotype with many counts. DNA for the CDR3: TGCAGCCTCGGGACTAGCGGTCCCAATGAGCAGTTCTTC. Translation: CSLGTSGPNEQFF. The J gene is TRBJ2-1, the V gene TRBV29-1, with 11 bases fitting TRBD2. This CDR3 contains 13 residues. Germline V CDR1 and CDR2: SQVTM, ANQGSEA. V was pared by 8 bases and J by 6 bases, with 6 bases of the junction left unmatched.

This rearrangement joins TRBV27 to TRBJ2-3; perhaps TRBD2 as D (7 bases). In germline, CDR1 is MNHEY, CDR2 SMNVEV (reference sequence). V was pared by 5 bases and J by 2 bases, with 23 bases between. The CDR3 is 18 amino acids. CDR3 sequence (DNA): TGTGCCAGCAGTCGAGGGGGGGGCCTAGCCCCCTACACAGATACGCAGTATTTT. It yields the protein CASSRGGGLAPYTDTQYF.

Only a few counts were recorded for this clonotype. The chain couples TRBV6-5 to TRBJ1-1; the D is unclear. Trimming cost V 6 bases and J 1 base, with 9 bases left between them. Per germline, CDR1 MNHEY and CDR2 SVGAGI. This CDR3 has 13 residues. The chain's CDR3 is CASRWAGNTEAFF. The CDR3 nucleotides are TGTGCCAGCAGATGGGCGGGGAACACTGAAGCTTTCTTT.

This clonotype was observed a handful of times. The chain recombines TRBV28 with TRBJ2-1; 10 positions agree with TRBD2. CDR3 length: 15 amino acids. Germline CDR1 MDHEN, CDR2 SYDVKM. With 7 bases clipped from V and 0 bases from J, the junction kept 3 bases outside the gene matches. The CDR3 nucleotides read TGTGCCAGCACCCAGCGGGGGGGCTCCTACAATGAGCAGTTCTTC. Its protein is CASTQRGGSYNEQFF.

This chain connects TRBV6-5 to TRBJ2-1; a weak D match, TRBD2 (6 bases). CDR1 MNHEY and CDR2 SVGAGI come from the germline V gene. The length of the CDR3 is 14 residues. Trimming left V 8 bases short and J 3 bases short, with 14 bases between. The CDR3 coding sequence is TGTGCCAGCGGGGCGGGGAGACTCTACAATGAGCAGTTCTTC. Amino acid sequence: CASGAGRLYNEQFF.

This clonotype was picked up a small number of times. The rearrangement joins TRBV28 to TRBJ2-2; D gene uncertain. This CDR3 has 12 residues. Germline CDR1 reads MDHEN; CDR2 reads SYDVKM. Trimming took 10 bases from V and 4 from J, leaving 10 bases between them. CDR3: CATFDFTGELFF. The DNA of the CDR3 is TGTGCCACCTTCGATTTCACCGGGGAGCTGTTTTTT.

Only a few counts were recorded for this clonotype. CDR3 amino acids: CSVGTGGYGQPQHF. CDR3 sequence (DNA): TGCAGCGTGGGGACAGGGGGCTACGGGCAGCCCCAGCATTTT. J is TRBJ1-5 and V is TRBV29-1; TRBD1 agrees at 12 bases. From germline, CDR1 is SQVTM and CDR2 ANQGSEA. J was trimmed by 7 bases and V by 6 bases; bases with no gene match: 7. The CDR3 runs 14 residues.

The rearrangement uses TRBV7-6 and TRBJ1-4; perhaps TRBD1 as D (5 bases). This CDR3 is built from 14 residues. Trimming shortened V by 5 bases and J by 5 bases, and 12 bases separated the two germline ends. In germline, CDR1 is SGHVS, CDR2 FNYEAQ. The CDR3 DNA follows: TGTGCCAGCAGCGCCCGGACACCGAATGAAAAACTGTTTTTT. It is translated as CASSARTPNEKLFF.

This clonotype was seen at least ten times. The V gene is TRBV7-9, the J gene TRBJ2-5, with D possibly TRBD2 on 6 matching bases. V lost 5 bases, J lost 4 bases, and 17 bases lay in between. This CDR3 region has 15 residues. Per germline, CDR1 SEHNR and CDR2 FQNEAQ (reference sequence). CDR3 in DNA: TGTGCCAGCAGCCGGTCTCCTTTGGGGGGAGAGACCCAGTACTTC. This codes for CASSRSPLGGETQYF. The full variable domain, completed using reference TRBV7-9 and TRBJ2-5, is DTGVSQNPRHKITKRGQNVTFRCDPISEHNRLYWYRQTLGQGPEFLTYFQNEAQLEKSRLLSDRFSAERPKGSFSTLEIQRTEQGDSAMYLCASSRSPLGGETQYFGPGTRLLVL.

The CDR3 loop reads CASSRGRLNEKLFF. The CDR3 DNA follows: TGTGCCAGCAGCCGAGGGAGGCTGAATGAAAAACTGTTTTTT. The chain couples TRBV7-2 to TRBJ1-4; D is uncertain. The CDR3 covers 14 residues. Germline loops: CDR1 SGHTA, CDR2 FQGNSA. V lost 5 bases and J lost 5, with 12 bases in between.

This clonotype was observed a few times. This chain joins TRBV5-5 and TRBJ2-3; TRBD1 is a possible D gene (6 bases). CDR1 is SGHKS, CDR2 YYEKEE, per germline (reference sequence). CDR3 length equals 15 residues. With 3 bases removed from V and 4 bases from J, the gap between germline ends came to 15 bases. CDR3 region: CASSSGTTGADTQYF. The DNA of the CDR3 is TGTGCCAGCAGCTCGGGGACAACCGGGGCAGATACGCAGTATTTT.

The gene calls are TRBV30 and TRBJ1-1; D ambiguous. Germline V CDR1 and CDR2: GTSNPN, SVGIG (reference sequence). The V gene lost 2 bases and the J gene lost 4 bases, with 8 bases spanning the gap. The CDR3 consists of 12 residues. In DNA, the CDR3 is TGTGCCTGGAGTCGGTCGGCCACTGAAGCTTTCTTT. Translating gives CAWSRSATEAFF.

The chain combines TRBV20-1 with TRBJ2-1, with TRBD2 matching 10 bases. Germline CDR1 reads DFQATT; CDR2 reads SNEGSKA (reference sequence). V lost 7 bases and J lost 3; bases outside the gene matches: 3. CDR3 length equals 13 residues. CDR3 in amino acids: CSVEREGYNEQFF. CDR3 in DNA: TGCAGTGTAGAGCGGGAGGGCTACAATGAGCAGTTCTTC.

At least ten counts were recorded for this clonotype. This sequence joins TRBV6-1 and TRBJ2-1; D uncertain. V dropped 5 bases and J dropped 6 bases, with 17 bases sitting between them. Germline V gene lookup returns CDR1 MNHNS and CDR2 SASEGT. CDR3 length equals 15 residues. The DNA for the CDR3 is TGTGCCAGCAGTTATCTCAAGGTGGGGTTCAATGAGCAGTTCTTC. Amino acid sequence: CASSYLKVGFNEQFF.

V and J are TRBV20-1 and TRBJ2-7, with TRBD2 matching over 12 bases. In germline, CDR1 is DFQATT, CDR2 SNEGSKA (reference sequence). With 5 bases clipped from V and 5 bases from J, the junction kept 7 bases outside the gene matches. This CDR3 spans 14 amino acids. As DNA, the CDR3 is TGCAGTGCTGCCCGACTAGCGGGAGAGAACGAGCAGTACTTC. Protein: CSAARLAGENEQYF.

This clonotype was counted at least ten times. This chain joins TRBV5-6 and TRBJ2-6; D not certain. The CDR3 extends over 16 amino acids. V was cut by 0 bases and J by 4 bases, with 11 bases left in between. Germline CDR1 reads SGHDT; CDR2 reads YYEEEE. The CDR3 reads CASSLVWGTGANVLTF. In DNA, the CDR3 is TGTGCCAGCAGCTTGGTGTGGGGTACCGGGGCCAACGTCCTGACTTTC.